This T cell receptor beta chain was documented in a study of CD8 T cells in Susac syndrome. Germline V gene data show CDR1 as SNHLY and CDR2 as FYNNEI. The CDR3 runs 16 residues. The ends were cut back, 3 bases at V and 4 bases at J, with 17 bases in the middle. Random hexamers were used to reverse transcribe the RNA input (about 0.5 to 1 ug). Via MiXCR, TCRdb re-called the immunoSEQ multiplex PCR reads, giving one row per CDR3 protein. The data show some 160,000 distinct CDR3 sequences, with around 96% seen just once and 0.16% held by the top ten. Sequencing was done on a sample of CD8+ T cells from PBMCs. The sequence derives from a human donor with multiple sclerosis. The V call is TRBV2, the J call TRBJ2-3, with D possibly TRBD2 on 5 matching bases. The CDR3 nucleotides are TGTGCCAGCAGTGATCGGACTGGAAGCCGGCCAGATACGCAGTATTTT. Amino acids: CASSDRTGSRPDTQYF.